Listed here are 23 T cell receptor beta chains from one sample, sequenced in a study of T cells in Graves' hyperthyroidism and ophthalmopathy. The source material, RNA transcripts, was used to amplify TCR beta CDR3 regions. Initially, a first-round RT-PCR of the TCR CDR3 employed the HTBI primer set. A single record per CDR3 protein comes from TCRdb applying MiXCR to the multiplex PCR reads. The sample has 500,000 to 750,000 distinct CDR3 sequences, 46% seen once. The specimen was peripheral blood or thyroid tissue (not recorded which). These receptors were taken from a woman between 18 and 30 years old with Graves' hyperthyroidism.

V usage is TRBV9 and J usage is TRBJ2-7, with D maybe TRBD2 (6 bases). The CDR3 sequence is 14 residues long. Trimming removed 4 bases from V and 7 bases from J, with 18 bases in between. From germline, CDR1 is SGDLS and CDR2 YYNGEE. CDR3 nucleotides: TGTGCCAGCAGCCCGTCGGAGGGACCGAGGGAGCAGTACTTC. This codes for CASSPSEGPREQYF.

This clonotype has at least ten counts. This chain uses TRBV7-2 with TRBJ2-2, with 7 bases identical to TRBD1. This CDR3 spans 17 amino acids. CDR1 is SGHTA and CDR2 is FQGNSA in the germline V gene. The V and J ends lost 5 bases and 4 bases, in that order; junction bases with no gene match: 13. CDR3 sequence (DNA): TGTGCCAGCAGCCCCCGCCGACAGGGAAGACTCACCGGGGAGCTGTTTTTT. Translating gives CASSPRRQGRLTGELFF.

Many counts were recorded for this clonotype. The gene calls are TRBV20-1 and TRBJ2-5, with 8 bases identical to TRBD1. Germline V gene lookup returns CDR1 DFQATT and CDR2 SNEGSKA (reference sequence). V gave up 6 bases and J gave up 1 base; unmatched junction bases: 10. This CDR3 region has 15 residues. Written as DNA, the CDR3 is TGCAGTGCAGTCTCCGGGACAGGCGCCCAAGAGACCCAGTACTTC. Translating gives CSAVSGTGAQETQYF.

This clonotype was counted ten times or more. V gene TRBV12-3 or TRBV12-4 combines with J gene TRBJ1-2; 7 bases line up with TRBD1. This CDR3 is built from 15 residues. J was trimmed by 0 bases and V by 3 bases; bases with no gene match: 4. The CDR3 sequence: CASSLFDRANYGYTF. CDR3 bases: TGTGCCAGCAGTTTGTTTGACAGGGCTAACTATGGCTACACCTTC.

This clonotype was detected many times. The V call is TRBV12-3 or TRBV12-4, the J call TRBJ1-4; the match to TRBD1 covers 8 bases. J gave up 6 bases and V 8 bases, and 8 bases lay outside the gene matches. There are 14 residues in the CDR3. The CDR3 region is CASSYRGFDEKLFF. The CDR3 coding sequence is TGTGCCAGCTCCTACAGGGGGTTTGATGAAAAACTGTTTTTT.

The rearrangement uses TRBV2 and TRBJ1-5; TRBD1 matches at 10 bases. CDR3 length: 13 residues. Trimming took 7 bases from V and 14 from J; bases not matched to a gene: 11. Germline V CDR1 and CDR2: SNHLY, FYNNEI. The DNA for the CDR3 is TGTGCCAGCACACCGGGACAGGGGTCCTACGAGCATTTT. Its protein product is CASTPGQGSYEHF.

V and J are TRBV7-6 and TRBJ2-5, with TRBD1 identical over 8 bases. This CDR3 is 17 amino acids long. Germline loops: CDR1 SGHVS, CDR2 FNYEAQ. Trimming took 0 bases from V and 4 from J; bases not matched to a gene: 10. The DNA for the CDR3 is TGTGCCAGCAGCTTAGCCCTACCTGGACAGGGCGCAGAGACCCAGTACTTC. Its protein product is CASSLALPGQGAETQYF.

Ten or more counts support this clonotype. The V call is TRBV9, the J call TRBJ1-2, with a weak D call TRBD1 (6 bases). The V and J ends lost 0 bases and 2 bases respectively, with 11 bases between them. The CDR3 extends over 15 amino acids. Germline loops: CDR1 SGDLS, CDR2 YYNGEE. Here the CDR3 DNA reads TGTGCCAGCAGCGTAGGACCAGGGGCGAACTATGGCTACACCTTC. The encoded protein is CASSVGPGANYGYTF.

The V call is TRBV7-9, the J call TRBJ2-7; tentatively, D is TRBD1 (5 bases). The J call may be incorrect, as the DNA end agrees better with TRBJ2-1. The germline V gene has CDR1 SEHNR and CDR2 FQNEAQ (reference sequence). This CDR3 contains 15 residues. CDR3 sequence: CASSATLDTLNEQFF. The CDR3 region has the DNA TGTGCCAGCAGCGCTACCCTGGACACCCTCAATGAGCAGTTCTTC.

This clonotype was observed a handful of times. V and J are TRBV13 and TRBJ2-7, with D perhaps TRBD1 or TRBD2 (5 bases each). The CDR3 spans 17 residues. Germline V gives CDR1 PRHDT, CDR2 FYEKMQ (reference sequence). The V end lost 4 bases, the J end lost 0 bases, and 19 bases lay between the germline ends. The CDR3 loop is CASSYGTPLGPSYEQYF. The CDR3, as DNA: TGTGCCAGCAGCTACGGGACCCCGTTGGGCCCCTCCTACGAGCAGTACTTC.

This clonotype appeared many times. This rearrangement joins TRBV7-9 to TRBJ2-7; D is ambiguous. CDR1 SEHNR and CDR2 FQNEAQ come from the germline V gene (reference sequence). V was shortened by 2 bases and J by 6 bases, with 14 bases between the two germline ends. This CDR3 comprises 14 residues. The CDR3 loop reads CASSLSESLGEQYF. The DNA for the CDR3 is TGTGCCAGCAGCTTATCGGAGTCTCTTGGCGAGCAGTACTTC.

This clonotype was detected only once. The chain is built from TRBV2 and TRBJ2-7; a possible D gene is TRBD2 (6 bases). CDR1 and CDR2 (germline): SNHLY, FYNNEI. The ends were cut back, 8 bases at V and 6 bases at J, with 14 bases in the middle. The CDR3 contains 12 residues. Here the CDR3 reads CASESGVGEQYF. CDR3 nucleotide sequence: TGTGCCAGCGAATCGGGGGTAGGCGAGCAGTACTTC.

A remark on this clonotype: A much larger clone lies a single base off, so this may be a read error. The chain combines TRBV5-5 with TRBJ1-1; D unresolved. From germline, CDR1 is SGHKS and CDR2 YYEKEE (reference sequence). This CDR3 has 15 amino acids. The CDR3 is CTSSIVTQSWAEAFF. CDR3 in DNA: TGTACCAGCAGCATCGTGACCCAATCGTGGGCTGAAGCTTTCTTT. The whole variable domain, remainder taken from reference TRBV5-5 and TRBJ1-1, is DAGVTQSPTHLIKTRGQQVTLRCSPISGHKSVSWYQQVLGQGPQFIFQYYEKEERGRGNFPDRFSARQFPNYSSELNVNALLLGDSALYLCTSSIVTQSWAEAFFGQGTRLTVV.

The chain combines TRBV29-1 with TRBJ2-7, with TRBD1 matching over 7 bases. The CDR3 totals 13 residues. The V segment lost 6 bases and the J segment 2 bases; nucleotides outside the gene matches: 7. CDR1 SQVTM and CDR2 ANQGSEA come from the germline V gene. The CDR3 nucleotides are TGCAGCGTAGGGGGACAGCACACCTACGAGCAGTACTTC. It translates to CSVGGQHTYEQYF.

V gene TRBV11-2 combines with J gene TRBJ2-1, with no clear D. This CDR3 has 14 amino acids. The germline V and J ends were trimmed by 2 bases and 4 bases, with 9 bases remaining between them. Germline V gives CDR1 SGHAT, CDR2 FQNNGV. The CDR3 is CASSLTREYNEQFF. As DNA, the CDR3 is TGTGCCAGCAGCTTAACGAGAGAGTACAATGAGCAGTTCTTC.

This clonotype was found a few times. The V call is TRBV20-1, the J call TRBJ2-7; 11 nucleotides line up with TRBD2. The J call is in doubt because the DNA end fits TRBJ2-1 better. The length of the CDR3 is 15 residues. Germline CDR1 and CDR2: DFQATT and SNEGSKA (reference sequence). The CDR3 nucleotides read TGCAGTGCTAGGGCTAGCGGGAGGATAAAGGGTGAGCAGTTCTTC. Protein: CSARASGRIKGEQFF.

V and J are TRBV24-1 and TRBJ2-1, with D uncertain. Germline-derived CDR1 and CDR2 are KGHDR and SFDVKD. The CDR3 spans 13 residues. The ends were cut back, 0 bases at V and 12 bases at J, with 11 bases in the middle. DNA for the CDR3: TGTGCCACCAGTGATTTGAGGGCAGATACGCAGTTCTTC. Encoded protein: CATSDLRADTQFF.

This clonotype has just a few counts. The J gene is TRBJ1-1, the V gene TRBV2, with a weak D call TRBD1 (5 bases). The CDR3 has 10 residues. The germline CDR1 and CDR2 sequences are SNHLY and FYNNEI. V lost 11 bases to trimming and J lost 3 bases, with 7 bases between them. In nucleotides, the CDR3 is TGTGCCCGAGGGGACACTGAAGCTTTCTTT. Amino acids: CARGDTEAFF.

The CDR3 sequence: CATSREVGVNYGYTF. CDR3 nucleotide sequence: TGTGCCACCAGCAGAGAAGTAGGGGTTAACTATGGCTACACCTTC. The rearrangement uses TRBV15 and TRBJ1-2; the D gene is possibly TRBD1 (5 bases). The CDR3 contains 15 residues. Trimming stripped 0 bases from V and 1 base from J, with 9 bases between. Germline V lookup: CDR1 LNHNV, CDR2 YYDKDF (reference sequence).

This clonotype was detected ten times or more. This rearrangement joins TRBV6-6 to TRBJ1-4; no firm D call. V was pared by 6 bases and J by 4 bases, with 12 bases between. Per the germline V gene, CDR1 is MNHNY and CDR2 is SVGAGI (reference sequence). CDR3 length equals 14 residues. The CDR3 region has the DNA TGTGCCAGCAGACTAGTGGGCAGTAATGAAAAACTGTTTTTT. Translation gives CASRLVGSNEKLFF.

This clonotype was observed at least ten times. The V and J genes are TRBV19 and TRBJ2-2; D gene uncertain. The CDR3 runs 12 residues. V was shortened by 3 bases and J by 3 bases, with 2 bases between the two germline ends. Germline CDR1 reads LNHDA; CDR2 reads SQIVND (reference sequence). Here the CDR3 DNA reads TGTGCCAGTAGTATCTACACCGGGGAGCTGTTTTTT. This sequence encodes CASSIYTGELFF.

This chain connects TRBV7-2 to TRBJ2-7; 12 bases line up with TRBD2. V shed 5 bases, J shed 3 bases, and the junction held 8 bases outside the gene matches. The CDR3 covers 16 residues. Germline V gene sequence: CDR1 SGHTA, CDR2 FQGNSA. The CDR3 loop is CASSPPSSGRDYEQYF. CDR3 nucleotides: TGTGCCAGCAGCCCCCCCTCTAGCGGGAGGGACTACGAGCAGTACTTC.

The rearrangement uses TRBV10-3 and TRBJ2-3; D remains unclear. The CDR3 length is 16 residues. The V end lost 3 bases, the J end lost 0 bases, and 13 bases lay between the germline ends. Per germline, CDR1 ENHRY and CDR2 SYGVKD. The CDR3 is CAISEAWVPSTDTQYF. The CDR3, as DNA: TGTGCCATCAGTGAAGCCTGGGTCCCTAGCACAGATACGCAGTATTTT.